The 14 T cell receptor beta chains below come from one sample, sequenced in a study of blood T cell repertoires in COVID-19. The method was immunoSEQ multiplex PCR; TCRdb's version includes in-frame clones alone and lacks a portion of them. The repertoire has more than 300,000 clones, 87% of them found once; the top ten carry 6% to 7%. The sample was peripheral blood. These receptors were obtained from a woman in her forties or fifties with COVID-19, enrolled during active disease.

The CDR3 loop reads CASSRLTSGRGSTDTQYF. CDR3 nucleotide sequence: TGTGCCAGCTCCCGCCTTACTAGCGGGAGGGGGAGCACAGATACGCAGTATTTT. The chain links TRBV18 to TRBJ2-3; TRBD2 aligns across 13 bases. The CDR3 extends over 18 amino acids. CDR1 is KGHSH, CDR2 LQKENI, per germline. The V and J ends lost 6 bases and 0 bases, in that order; junction bases with no gene match: 9.

The genes are TRBV5-1 and TRBJ2-2; 11 nucleotides align to TRBD2. Germline-derived CDR1 and CDR2 are SGHRS and YFSETQ. V lost 1 base, J lost 7 bases, and 6 bases stayed unmatched. The CDR3 runs 16 residues. Here the CDR3 reads CASSLLLAGDNGELFF. CDR3 in DNA: TGCGCCAGCAGCTTGTTACTAGCGGGAGATAACGGGGAGCTGTTTTTT.

This chain connects TRBV7-9 to TRBJ2-1; tentative D call: TRBD1 (6 bases). The germline V gene encodes CDR1 SEHNR and CDR2 FQNEAQ (reference sequence). Trimming removed 5 bases from V and 5 bases from J, with 22 bases in between. The CDR3 loop spans 17 amino acids. The CDR3 sequence is CASSHKRYRALDNEQFF. Written as DNA, the CDR3 is TGTGCCAGCAGCCACAAAAGGTACAGGGCTTTGGACAATGAGCAGTTCTTC.

V is TRBV30 and J is TRBJ2-3, with 15 nucleotides matching TRBD2. The CDR3 extends over 16 amino acids. Germline-derived CDR1 and CDR2 are GTSNPN and SVGIG (reference sequence). V was clipped by 1 base and J by 4 bases; unmatched bases: 3. The CDR3 nucleotides read TGTGCCTGGAGTGCCGGGACTAGCGGGAGGTCAGATACGCAGTATTTT. Translated, it gives CAWSAGTSGRSDTQYF.

This chain connects TRBV9 to TRBJ2-1; D is possibly TRBD1 (6 bases). The CDR3 runs 18 residues. In germline, CDR1 is SGDLS, CDR2 YYNGEE. The germline V and J ends were trimmed by 3 bases and 0 bases, with 19 bases remaining between them. The chain's CDR3 is CASSDRDIPTRSYNEQFF. CDR3 nucleotides: TGTGCCAGCAGCGACCGGGACATCCCCACGCGCTCCTACAATGAGCAGTTCTTC.

V usage is TRBV28 and J usage is TRBJ1-5, with 8 bases fitting TRBD1. CDR3 length: 15 amino acids. V was clipped by 8 bases and J by 6 bases; unmatched bases: 12. Per germline, CDR1 MDHEN and CDR2 SYDVKM. The CDR3 nucleotides are TGTGCCAGCCTTTCTGGGGCAGGGGGCCGTCAGCCCCAGCATTTT. It yields the protein CASLSGAGGRQPQHF.

V is TRBV19 and J is TRBJ2-1; possible D gene TRBD2, 5 bases. This CDR3 comprises 16 residues. Per the germline V gene, CDR1 is LNHDA and CDR2 is SQIVND (reference sequence). V was cut by 4 bases and J by 5 bases, with 18 bases left in between. The chain's CDR3 is CASSTELGTRDNEQFF. CDR3 nucleotide sequence: TGTGCCAGTAGTACCGAACTAGGTACACGGGACAATGAGCAGTTCTTC.

The V gene is TRBV10-3, the J gene TRBJ1-1; D not resolved. Germline V CDR1 and CDR2: ENHRY, SYGVKD. The length of the CDR3 is 12 residues. The ends were cut back, 4 bases at V and 8 bases at J, with 11 bases in the middle. The CDR3 here is CAISATGIEAFF. The CDR3 coding sequence is TGTGCCATCAGTGCCACCGGGATAGAAGCTTTCTTT.

This clone has only one observation. The genes are TRBV10-3 and TRBJ2-7; D is uncertain. The CDR3 is 14 amino acids. Trimming took off 0 bases at V and 0 bases at J, with 6 bases between the two ends. Germline V gives CDR1 ENHRY, CDR2 SYGVKD. The CDR3 protein is CAISESQISYEQYF. CDR3 nucleotides: TGTGCCATCAGTGAGTCCCAAATCTCCTACGAGCAGTACTTC.

The J gene is TRBJ2-1, the V gene TRBV15; TRBD1 matches 8 bases. The junction had 4 bases not matched to a gene; V was cut back by 0 bases and J by 3 bases. The CDR3 totals 16 residues. CDR1 and CDR2 (germline): LNHNV, YYDKDF (reference sequence). Here the CDR3 reads CATSREAGGLYNEQFF. For the CDR3, the DNA is TGTGCCACCAGCAGAGAAGCAGGGGGCCTCTACAATGAGCAGTTCTTC.

The chain employs TRBV7-9 and TRBJ1-6; possible D gene TRBD1, 5 bases. V was clipped by 1 base and J by 7 bases, with 11 bases between them. This CDR3 is built from 15 residues. Germline CDR1 reads SEHNR; CDR2 reads FQNEAQ (reference sequence). The CDR3 DNA is TGTGCCAGCAGCTTAGAAGGGGTGAGCAATTCACCCCTCCACTTT. It encodes CASSLEGVSNSPLHF.

The V and J genes are TRBV4-2 and TRBJ1-3; D call uncertain. V was pared by 0 bases and J by 0 bases, with 12 bases between. The CDR3 contains 17 residues. CDR1 and CDR2 (germline): LGHNA, YNFKEQ. In DNA, the CDR3 is TGTGCCAGCAGCCAAGACGCGGGGTCGCACTCTGGAAACACCATATATTTT. Protein product: CASSQDAGSHSGNTIYF.

V usage is TRBV6-5 and J usage is TRBJ2-7; 7 nucleotides line up with TRBD1. The CDR3 extends over 16 amino acids. Germline assignment: CDR1 MNHEY and CDR2 SVGAGI. V was clipped by 0 bases and J by 5 bases; unmatched bases: 10. The CDR3 DNA sequence: TGTGCCAGCAGTTACTCGTGGCACAGGGGTACCCACGAGCAGTACTTC. Translating gives CASSYSWHRGTHEQYF.

The chain couples TRBV19 to TRBJ1-5; 7 positions agree with TRBD1. This CDR3 comprises 16 residues. Germline CDR1 reads LNHDA; CDR2 reads SQIVND (reference sequence). The V segment lost 5 bases and the J segment 6 bases; nucleotides outside the gene matches: 13. The CDR3 DNA reads TGTGCCAGTAGTGACACCACGACAGGGTGGTCTCAGCCCCAGCATTTT. Its translation: CASSDTTTGWSQPQHF.